This T cell receptor (beta chain) originates from a study of cytomegalovirus exposure and HLA in healthy donors. Study outcomes and limitations: Highest at DRB1 and lowest at HLA-C, TCR association rates differed among HLA loci in a later analysis. Accurate prediction of most subjects' HLA-A and HLA-B alleles from TCR beta sequences was reported.

In regard to this clone: The target antigen is unknown.

Primers for the PCR totalled 60 Vbeta and 13 Jbeta. The method was immunoSEQ multiplex PCR; TCRdb's version includes in-frame clones alone and lacks a portion of them. Altogether about 170,000 clones are present, approximately 71% being singletons, with the ten largest covering about 1.6%. The TCR sequence derives from a girl aged 5-17 years in good health and CMV-seronegative. Material for sequencing was PBMCs.

The CDR3 loop is CATMTPESSYNSPLHF. The CDR3 DNA sequence: TGTGCCACCATGACGCCGGAGAGCTCCTATAATTCACCCCTCCACTTT. This chain joins TRBV10-3 and TRBJ1-6; D is uncertain. V was clipped by 10 bases and J by 0 bases, with 16 bases between them. The germline V gene has CDR1 ENHRY and CDR2 SYGVKD. The CDR3 has 16 amino acids.